This T cell receptor beta chain was identified during a study of blood T cells in healthy people across ages. This clonotype was recorded a few times. V shed 2 bases and J shed 8 bases, with 11 bases lying between them. CDR3 length: 13 residues. Germline CDR1 reads SGDLS; CDR2 reads YYNGEE. Primed by a sample-barcoded 5' primer and a J-beta primer mix, a second PCR proceeded for about 7 to 11 cycles. TCRdb called the 5' RACE reads again in MiXCR, with one record for every CDR3 protein. This sample carries a few hundred thousand distinct CDR3 sequences, roughly 29% of them seen once, and the ten largest clones take about 18%.

The material sequenced was blood. V and J are TRBV9 and TRBJ1-5; D perhaps matches TRBD1 (5 bases). This receptor was identified in a woman in her seventies in good health. In DNA, the CDR3 is TGTGCCAGCAGCGTGAGGGGAAAGGAGCCCCAGCATTTT. Encoded protein: CASSVRGKEPQHF.